The 9 T cell receptor beta chains in this list originate from one sample, sequenced in a study of regulatory T cells in long-lasting Graves disease. Arm-PCR of CDR3 regions with iRepertoire HTBI primers generated TCR beta libraries. TCRdb redid the calling of the multiplex PCR reads with MiXCR, one entry per CDR3 protein. Of a few hundred thousand distinct CDR3 sequences listed, about 20% are singletons. Indicated time point: newly diagnosed GD, antithyroid drugs for less than 3 months. With RNA extracted from PBMCs as input, the TCR library was made. These data were also filed under a second study, of T cells in Graves' hyperthyroidism and ophthalmopathy.

This specimen was peripheral blood mononuclear cells (PBMCs), taken at new diagnosis, from a patient treated with antithyroid drugs. Receptors were obtained from a woman under 40 with Graves disease.

This clonotype has at least ten counts. The V call is TRBV11-2, the J call TRBJ1-2; D gene uncertain. Trimming removed 0 bases at V and 0 bases at J, with 14 bases between. Per the germline V gene, CDR1 is SGHAT and CDR2 is FQNNGV. The CDR3 covers 17 residues. The CDR3 nucleotides read TGTGCCAGCAGCTTAGATCGGTTCCGACGTGCTAACTATGGCTACACCTTC. The encoded protein is CASSLDRFRRANYGYTF. The full variable domain, in which reference TRBV11-2 and TRBJ1-2 provide the parts outside the CDR3, is EAGVAQSPRYKIIEKRQSVAFWCNPISGHATLYWYQQILGQGPKLLIQFQNNGVVDDSQLPKDRFSAERLKGVDSTLKIQPAKLEDSAVYLCASSLDRFRRANYGYTFGSGTRLTVV.

V is TRBV28 and J is TRBJ2-7; D not resolved. Trimming removed 5 bases from V and 5 bases from J, with 16 bases in between. Germline CDR1 and CDR2: MDHEN and SYDVKM. The CDR3 length is 14 residues. The CDR3 DNA reads TGTGCCAGCAGTCTACGGCCACGGCGCCACGAGCAGTACTTC. This translates into CASSLRPRRHEQYF.

This clonotype was observed once. This likely traces to a read error, being one base from a far larger clone. The chain joins TRBV7-2 to TRBJ1-1; D not certain. Germline lookup yields CDR1 SGHTA and CDR2 FQGNSA. Trimming pared 6 bases from V and 1 base from J, leaving 12 bases between. The CDR3 covers 14 residues. The CDR3 region is CASSEGPANTEAFF. CDR3 nucleotide sequence: TGTGCCAGCAGTGAAGGGCCAGCGAACACTGAAGCTTTCTTT.

This clonotype was picked up many times. The chain recombines TRBV6-9 with TRBJ1-1; maybe TRBD1 (5 bases). Germline V gives CDR1 MNHGY, CDR2 SVAAGI. The CDR3 totals 13 residues. V dropped 2 bases and J dropped 3 bases, with 7 bases sitting between them. CDR3 sequence reads: CASSYRGYTEAFF. The DNA of the CDR3 is TGTGCCAGCAGTTATCGGGGGTACACTGAAGCTTTCTTT.

This clonotype was counted many times. V usage is TRBV7-9 and J usage is TRBJ1-1; the match to TRBD1 covers 7 bases. V shed 6 bases, J shed 5 bases, and the junction held 9 bases outside the gene matches. CDR1 and CDR2 from the germline V gene are SEHNR and FQNEAQ (reference sequence). The CDR3 contains 14 residues. The DNA of the CDR3 is TGTGCCAGCAGACCTCTTGACAGGGTTACTGAAGCTTTCTTT. Protein sequence: CASRPLDRVTEAFF.

The chain is built from TRBV7-2 and TRBJ2-3; 12 bases align to TRBD2. The CDR3 runs to 20 residues. Germline assignment: CDR1 SGHTA and CDR2 FQGNSA. The junction had 16 bases not matched to a gene; V was cut back by 1 base and J by 5 bases. The CDR3 sequence: CASSLDGRASGGENLDTQYF. As DNA, the CDR3 is TGTGCCAGCAGCTTAGATGGGCGGGCTAGCGGGGGGGAAAACTTAGATACGCAGTATTTT.

This clonotype showed up many times. V usage is TRBV20-1 and J usage is TRBJ2-2; 12 bases map to TRBD1. The CDR3 runs 17 residues. Trimming took 0 bases from V and 7 from J; bases not matched to a gene: 9. Germline V gives CDR1 DFQATT, CDR2 SNEGSKA (reference sequence). CDR3 region: CSAREFGGTGGRGELFF. Written as DNA, the CDR3 is TGCAGTGCTAGAGAGTTTGGGGGGACAGGGGGCCGCGGGGAGCTGTTTTTT.

This clonotype was observed at least ten times. The chain joins TRBV3-1 to TRBJ2-5; D unclear. Germline V lookup: CDR1 LGHDT, CDR2 YNNKEL (reference sequence). The CDR3 is 14 residues long. The germline V and J ends were trimmed by 4 bases and 2 bases, with 11 bases remaining between them. CDR3 loop: CASSLRPGQETQYF. In DNA, the CDR3 is TGTGCCAGCAGCCTCCGCCCCGGTCAAGAGACCCAGTACTTC.

As for this clonotype: Given a much more abundant clone one base away, this may be a read error. The chain links TRBV11-2 to TRBJ2-1; no definite D call. Germline V gene lookup returns CDR1 SGHAT and CDR2 FQNNGV. Trimming cost V 8 bases and J 7 bases, with 18 bases left between them. This CDR3 is built from 14 residues. The CDR3 bases are TGTGCCAGCGGCCCAAGGACCGCGAAGAATGAGCAGTTCTTC. It translates to CASGPRTAKNEQFF.